This is a list of T cell receptor beta chains from one sample in a study of shared clonotypes between healthy human individuals. The protocol was immunoSEQ multiplex PCR, while the TCRdb copy is restricted to in-frame clones and leaves out a portion. The top ten clones hold about 0.36% of a sample with about 2.3 million clones, around 93% of them seen once. The sequencing input was naive CD4+ T cells from PBMCs. These receptors came from a man in his late teens or twenties in good health. Some clones in this sample may be carry-over from other donors' samples. Both conserved end residues are part of each CDR3. Each record gives: J gene, clone size, D gene, V gene, CDR3 DNA, CDR3 protein. D genes are given only for firm matches. Not all rows give a size; the values are once, few, many and, for expanded clones, a class.

j_call: TRBJ2-5
clone_size: NA
d_call: NA
v_call: TRBV29-1
cdr3_nt: TGCAGCGGGGGGCAGGCGGGAGAGCAGTACTTC
cdr3_aa: CSGGQAGEQYF

j_call: TRBJ1-5
clone_size: NA
d_call: NA
v_call: TRBV29-1
cdr3_nt: TGCAGCGTCAGGGACGGCCATAGCAATCAGCCCCAGCATTTT
cdr3_aa: CSVRDGHSNQPQHF

j_call: TRBJ2-7
clone_size: NA
d_call: TRBD2
v_call: TRBV5-4
cdr3_nt: TGTGCCAGCAGCCCCCAGGGTGGAGCGGGAGGACCGTCCTACGAGCAGTACTTC
cdr3_aa: CASSPQGGAGGPSYEQYF

j_call: TRBJ2-4
clone_size: NA
d_call: NA
v_call: TRBV7-2
cdr3_nt: TGTGCCAGCAGCTCCGCAAACATTCAGTACTTC
cdr3_aa: CASSSANIQYF

j_call: TRBJ2-1
clone_size: NA
d_call: NA
v_call: TRBV19
cdr3_nt: TGTGCCAGTAGTCCCCCGGGACTTCAGGCCAATGAGCAGTTCTTC
cdr3_aa: CASSPPGLQANEQFF

j_call: TRBJ2-5
clone_size: NA
d_call: TRBD2
v_call: TRBV7-8
cdr3_nt: TGTGCCAGCAGGAATTTAAGCGGGAGCCCCCAGTACTTC
cdr3_aa: CASRNLSGSPQYF

j_call: TRBJ2-2
clone_size: NA
d_call: TRBD1
v_call: TRBV4-3
cdr3_nt: TGCGCCAGCAGCCAAAACAGGGGCACCGGGGAGCTGTTTTTT
cdr3_aa: CASSQNRGTGELFF

j_call: TRBJ2-7
clone_size: NA
d_call: TRBD1
v_call: TRBV18
cdr3_nt: TGTGCCAGCTCACCCGGGACAGCCTCCTACGAGCAGTACTTC
cdr3_aa: CASSPGTASYEQYF

j_call: TRBJ1-5
clone_size: NA
d_call: TRBD1
v_call: TRBV7-9
cdr3_nt: TGTGCCAGCAGCCCGGGACAGGGTCGACAGCCCCAGCATTTT
cdr3_aa: CASSPGQGRQPQHF

j_call: TRBJ2-3
clone_size: NA
d_call: TRBD2
v_call: TRBV7-9
cdr3_nt: TGTGCCAGCAGCTTGGGACTACACACAGATACGCAGTATTTT
cdr3_aa: CASSLGLHTDTQYF

j_call: TRBJ1-3
clone_size: once
d_call: NA
v_call: TRBV19
cdr3_nt: TGTGCCAGTAGTATAGCAACAGGAACCTCTGGAAACACCATATATTTT
cdr3_aa: CASSIATGTSGNTIYF

j_call: TRBJ2-3
clone_size: NA
d_call: NA
v_call: TRBV5-1
cdr3_nt: TGCGCCAGCAGCCCCGAGTCGGGAACTAGCACAGATACGCAGTATTTT
cdr3_aa: CASSPESGTSTDTQYF

j_call: TRBJ2-7
clone_size: NA
d_call: TRBD1
v_call: TRBV10-1
cdr3_nt: TGCGCCAGCAGTGAACCGGGACAGGCTGCCTACGAGCAGTACTTC
cdr3_aa: CASSEPGQAAYEQYF

j_call: TRBJ2-3
clone_size: NA
d_call: NA
v_call: TRBV7-9
cdr3_nt: TGTGCCAGCAGCTTATCTAGCACCACAGATACGCAGTATTTT
cdr3_aa: CASSLSSTTDTQYF

j_call: TRBJ1-1
clone_size: NA
d_call: NA
v_call: TRBV6-5
cdr3_nt: TGTGCCAGCAGTCCCAGTCTGGACCGACTAGCTTTCTTT
cdr3_aa: CASSPSLDRLAFF

j_call: TRBJ2-5
clone_size: NA
d_call: TRBD1
v_call: TRBV4-1
cdr3_nt: TGCGCCAGCAGCCACCCTACAGGGGAGGAGACCCAGTACTTC
cdr3_aa: CASSHPTGEETQYF

j_call: TRBJ2-5
clone_size: NA
d_call: NA
v_call: TRBV5-4
cdr3_nt: TGTGCCAGCAGCTCGGCGAGCGCGAAAGAGACCCAGTACTTC
cdr3_aa: CASSSASAKETQYF

j_call: TRBJ1-2
clone_size: once
d_call: NA
v_call: TRBV9
cdr3_nt: TGTGCCAGCAGCGTAGGTGGGGGGGAAGTCGGTGGCTACACCTTC
cdr3_aa: CASSVGGGEVGGYTF

j_call: TRBJ1-2
clone_size: NA
d_call: NA
v_call: TRBV10-3
cdr3_nt: TGTGCCATCACCAGGGACAATTGGGACTATGGCTACACCTTC
cdr3_aa: CAITRDNWDYGYTF

j_call: TRBJ1-3
clone_size: NA
d_call: NA
v_call: TRBV7-3
cdr3_nt: TGTGCCAGCAGCTTATCGGGACCGCGCTCTGGAAACACCATATATTTT
cdr3_aa: CASSLSGPRSGNTIYF

j_call: TRBJ2-7
clone_size: NA
d_call: TRBD2
v_call: TRBV5-6
cdr3_nt: TGTGCCAGCAGCCGACTAGCGGGAACCTACGAGCAGTACTTC
cdr3_aa: CASSRLAGTYEQYF

j_call: TRBJ1-3
clone_size: NA
d_call: NA
v_call: TRBV5-6
cdr3_nt: TGTGCCAGCAGCTTCAGGGGAGGTGGAAACACCATATATTTT
cdr3_aa: CASSFRGGGNTIYF

j_call: TRBJ2-3
clone_size: once
d_call: TRBD2
v_call: TRBV9
cdr3_nt: TGTGCCAGCAGCGTACGGGAGGGGATTGGAGATACGCAGTATTTT
cdr3_aa: CASSVREGIGDTQYF

j_call: TRBJ2-7
clone_size: NA
d_call: TRBD1
v_call: TRBV19
cdr3_nt: TGTGCCAGTAACACTCCGGGACAGGGGGCTTACGAGCAGTACTTC
cdr3_aa: CASNTPGQGAYEQYF

j_call: TRBJ1-1
clone_size: NA
d_call: NA
v_call: TRBV5-1
cdr3_nt: TGCGCCAGCACCACATCTTGGGACACTGAAGCTTTCTTT
cdr3_aa: CASTTSWDTEAFF

j_call: TRBJ1-5
clone_size: NA
d_call: NA
v_call: TRBV28
cdr3_nt: TGTGCCAGCACCCACTCCTTAGGGGGTAACAATCAGCCCCAGCATTTT
cdr3_aa: CASTHSLGGNNQPQHF

j_call: TRBJ2-4
clone_size: NA
d_call: TRBD2
v_call: TRBV5-4
cdr3_nt: TGTGCCAGCAGCTCCGGGTGGGAGGGGCCCTTAGCCAAAAACATTCAGTACTTC
cdr3_aa: CASSSGWEGPLAKNIQYF

j_call: TRBJ2-1
clone_size: once
d_call: TRBD1
v_call: TRBV11-3
cdr3_nt: TGTGCCAGCAGCTTAGACCGGGACAGGGGGGGAAATGAGCAGTTCTTC
cdr3_aa: CASSLDRDRGGNEQFF

j_call: TRBJ2-7
clone_size: NA
d_call: NA
v_call: TRBV7-2
cdr3_nt: TGTGCCAGCAGCCCAGAGGGACCAACGACGAGCTACGAGCAGTACTTC
cdr3_aa: CASSPEGPTTSYEQYF

j_call: TRBJ2-7
clone_size: NA
d_call: NA
v_call: TRBV6-1
cdr3_nt: TGTGCCAGCAGAGACCCTCAGGGGTACGAGCAGTACTTC
cdr3_aa: CASRDPQGYEQYF

j_call: TRBJ1-5
clone_size: NA
d_call: NA
v_call: TRBV28
cdr3_nt: TGTGCCAGCAGCCCTGGCTTCTTCGGGGGGCCCCAGCATTTT
cdr3_aa: CASSPGFFGGPQHF

j_call: TRBJ2-7
clone_size: NA
d_call: NA
v_call: TRBV7-2
cdr3_nt: TGTGCCAGCAGCAGGACGGGACCCACCTACGAGCAGTACTTC
cdr3_aa: CASSRTGPTYEQYF

j_call: TRBJ1-5
clone_size: NA
d_call: TRBD1
v_call: TRBV5-1
cdr3_nt: TGCGCCAGCAGCTATACAGGGGGCATCCAGCCCCAGCATTTT
cdr3_aa: CASSYTGGIQPQHF

j_call: TRBJ2-5
clone_size: once
d_call: NA
v_call: TRBV7-9
cdr3_nt: TGTGCCAGCAGCTTAGCTGGACGGGCATACCAAGAGACCCAGTACTTC
cdr3_aa: CASSLAGRAYQETQYF

j_call: TRBJ2-5
clone_size: NA
d_call: NA
v_call: TRBV11-2
cdr3_nt: TGTGCCAGCAGCTTAACCGGAGAGACCCAGTACTTC
cdr3_aa: CASSLTGETQYF

j_call: TRBJ2-7
clone_size: NA
d_call: NA
v_call: TRBV9
cdr3_nt: TGTGCCAGCAGCGTCATTACACGTACCTACGAGCAGTACTTC
cdr3_aa: CASSVITRTYEQYF

j_call: TRBJ2-2
clone_size: once
d_call: NA
v_call: TRBV23-1
cdr3_nt: TGCGCCAGCAGTCAACTACTAGGGCGACAGGCCCCATCCAACACCGGGGAGCTGTTTTTT
cdr3_aa: CASSQLLGRQAPSNTGELFF

j_call: TRBJ2-7
clone_size: NA
d_call: TRBD2
v_call: TRBV13
cdr3_nt: TGTGCCAGCAGCCCACCGAGGACTAGCGGCCTCTACGAGCAGTACTTC
cdr3_aa: CASSPPRTSGLYEQYF

j_call: TRBJ2-1
clone_size: NA
d_call: TRBD2
v_call: TRBV6-4
cdr3_nt: TGTGCCAGCAGTGACTCGAAGGGCCTAGCGGGAGTTAATGAGCAGTTCTTC
cdr3_aa: CASSDSKGLAGVNEQFF